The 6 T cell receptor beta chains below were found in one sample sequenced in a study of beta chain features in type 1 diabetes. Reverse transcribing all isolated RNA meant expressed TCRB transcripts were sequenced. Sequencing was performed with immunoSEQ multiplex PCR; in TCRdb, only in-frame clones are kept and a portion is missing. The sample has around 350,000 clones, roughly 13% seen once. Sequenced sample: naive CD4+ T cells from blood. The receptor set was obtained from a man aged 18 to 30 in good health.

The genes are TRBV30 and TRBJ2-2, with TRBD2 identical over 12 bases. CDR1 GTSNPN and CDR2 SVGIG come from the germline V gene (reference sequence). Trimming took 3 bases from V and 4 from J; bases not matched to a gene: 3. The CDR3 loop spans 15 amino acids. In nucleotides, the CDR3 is TGTGCCTGGAGGACGGGACTAGCGGGCACCGGGGAGCTGTTTTTT. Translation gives CAWRTGLAGTGELFF.

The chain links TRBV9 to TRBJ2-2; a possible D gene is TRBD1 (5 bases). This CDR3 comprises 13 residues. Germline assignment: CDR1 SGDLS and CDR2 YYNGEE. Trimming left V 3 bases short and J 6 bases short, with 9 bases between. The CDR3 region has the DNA TGTGCCAGCAGCGAGGGGATCTCCGGGGAGCTGTTTTTT. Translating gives CASSEGISGELFF.

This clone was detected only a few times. The CDR3 DNA reads as TGTGCCAGCAGCTTGGACAGGAGCGATGAGCAGTTCTTC. Its translation: CASSLDRSDEQFF. The chain couples TRBV5-6 to TRBJ2-1, with a possible D match to TRBD1 (5 bases). Germline V CDR1 and CDR2: SGHDT, YYEEEE. Trimming stripped 0 bases from V and 8 bases from J, with 9 bases between. The CDR3 totals 13 residues.

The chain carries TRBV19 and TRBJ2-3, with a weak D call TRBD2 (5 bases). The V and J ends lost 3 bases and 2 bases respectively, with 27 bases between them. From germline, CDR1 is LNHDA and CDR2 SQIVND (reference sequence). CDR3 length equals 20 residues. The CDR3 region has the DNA TGTGCCAGTAGTATTGGGAAAACACCGACTATCCGAGACTTCACAGATACGCAGTATTTT. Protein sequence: CASSIGKTPTIRDFTDTQYF.

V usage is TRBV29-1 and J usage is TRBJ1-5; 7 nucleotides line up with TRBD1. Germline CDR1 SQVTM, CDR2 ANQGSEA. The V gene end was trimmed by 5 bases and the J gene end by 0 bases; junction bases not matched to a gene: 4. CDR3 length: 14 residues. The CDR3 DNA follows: TGCAGCGTTTCACAGGGGTATAGCAATCAGCCCCAGCATTTT. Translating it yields CSVSQGYSNQPQHF.

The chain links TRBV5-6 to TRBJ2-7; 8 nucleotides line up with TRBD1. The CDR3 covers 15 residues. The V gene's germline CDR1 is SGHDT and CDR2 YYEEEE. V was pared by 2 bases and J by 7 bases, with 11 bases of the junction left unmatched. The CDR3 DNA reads TGTGCCAGCAGCTTCCTGACAGGGGCCTCAGATGAGCAGTACTTC. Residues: CASSFLTGASDEQYF. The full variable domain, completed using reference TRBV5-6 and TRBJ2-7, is DAGVTQSPTHLIKTRGQQVTLRCSPKSGHDTVSWYQQALGQGPQFIFQYYEEEERQRGNFPDRFSGHQFPNYSSELNVNALLLGDSALYLCASSFLTGASDEQYFGPGTRLTVT.